The 32 T cell receptor beta chains below were found in one sample sequenced in a study of cytomegalovirus exposure and HLA in healthy donors. PCR involved 60 Vbeta and 13 Jbeta primers. TCRdb's copy holds only in-frame clones and misses some; the assay was immunoSEQ multiplex PCR. The repertoire consists of 150,000 to 200,000 clones, with roughly 84% occurring once and the leading ten covering over 1.5%. Sequencing was done on a sample of PBMCs. The receptors come from a woman aged 18-29 years in good health and CMV-seronegative.

This clone is a singleton in its sample. The CDR3 DNA reads TGTGCCAGCAGCAATCGGGACATTTTGGATACGCAGTATTTT. Translated, it gives CASSNRDILDTQYF. The V call is TRBV28, the J call TRBJ2-3; weak D call: TRBD1 (6 bases). V lost 6 bases to trimming and J lost 6 bases, with 16 bases between them. The CDR3 extends over 14 amino acids. Germline CDR1 MDHEN, CDR2 SYDVKM.

This chain links TRBV2 with TRBJ2-1; 9 nucleotides match TRBD1. CDR1 is SNHLY and CDR2 is FYNNEI in the germline V gene. The CDR3 has 13 amino acids. Losses at the gene ends were 7 bases for V and 8 bases for J; bases not matched to a gene: 6. The CDR3 DNA reads TGTGCCAGCACTAAGGGACAGGGCGATGAGCAGTTCTTC. This codes for CASTKGQGDEQFF.

Only one count was recorded for this clone. The chain combines TRBV10-3 with TRBJ2-7, with TRBD2 as a possible D gene (7 bases). The length of the CDR3 is 17 residues. Germline values: CDR1 ENHRY, CDR2 SYGVKD. Trimming shortened V by 3 bases and J by 4 bases, and 22 bases separated the two germline ends. The CDR3 bases are TGTGCCATCAGTGACAGGGGAGGGCGAGGGGGTCTTTACGAGCAGTACTTC. Translated, it gives CAISDRGGRGGLYEQYF.

J is TRBJ2-3 and V is TRBV7-8; 12 nucleotides align to TRBD2. The CDR3 consists of 18 residues. V lost 0 bases to trimming and J lost 3 bases; unmatched junction nucleotides: 7. Germline assignment: CDR1 SGHVS and CDR2 FQNEAQ. The CDR3 DNA is TGTGCCAGCAGCTTAGCGCCTAGCGGGGGGGAGCATACAGATACGCAGTATTTT. Protein: CASSLAPSGGEHTDTQYF.

The chain's CDR3 is CSVGGTGSSTDTQYF. The CDR3 DNA is TGCAGCGTTGGGGGGACAGGGTCTAGCACAGATACGCAGTATTTT. V usage is TRBV29-1 and J usage is TRBJ2-3; 9 bases line up with TRBD1. The V and J ends lost 4 bases and 0 bases, in that order; junction bases with no gene match: 5. The CDR3 totals 15 residues. Per germline, CDR1 SQVTM and CDR2 ANQGSEA.

V gene TRBV15 combines with J gene TRBJ1-3; D is ambiguous. Germline V CDR1 and CDR2: LNHNV, YYDKDF (reference sequence). V gave up 5 bases and J gave up 2 bases, with 10 bases separating them. The CDR3 sequence is 14 residues long. For the CDR3, the DNA is TGTGCCACCAGCCAGGATTTCCCTGGAAACACCATATATTTT. As protein: CATSQDFPGNTIYF. The full variable domain, in which reference TRBV15 and TRBJ1-3 provide the parts outside the CDR3, is DAMVIQNPRYQVTQFGKPVTLSCSQTLNHNVMYWYQQKSSQAPKLLFHYYDKDFNNEADTPDNFQSRRPNTSFCFLDIRSPGLGDTAMYLCATSQDFPGNTIYFGEGSWLTVV.

There are a few counts of this clone. The chain recombines TRBV7-2 with TRBJ1-2, with 7 bases matching TRBD1. The CDR3 runs to 15 residues. Unmatched junction bases numbered 6, after V lost 1 base and J lost 4 bases. Germline CDR1 reads SGHTA; CDR2 reads FQGNSA. The CDR3 DNA follows: TGTGCCAGCAGCTTAGGGGACAGCTTAGGCTATGGCTACACCTTC. Translation: CASSLGDSLGYGYTF.

V gene TRBV28 combines with J gene TRBJ1-1; 8 bases align to TRBD1. This CDR3 is built from 13 residues. Germline loops: CDR1 MDHEN, CDR2 SYDVKM. V trimming: 4 bases; J trimming: 8 bases; junction bases outside the gene matches: 6. Here the CDR3 DNA reads TGTGCCAGCAGTTCGCCCGGGACAGGCGAAGCTTTCTTT. Translating gives CASSSPGTGEAFF.

The chain links TRBV9 to TRBJ1-4; D possibly corresponds to TRBD1 (6 bases). Trimming took 4 bases from V and 5 from J, leaving 15 bases between them. This CDR3 region has 15 residues. The germline CDR1 and CDR2 sequences are SGDLS and YYNGEE. CDR3 in amino acids: CASSRTGRVNEKLFF. The CDR3 nucleotides read TGTGCCAGCAGCCGTACAGGGAGGGTGAATGAAAAACTGTTTTTT.

This clone was observed a handful of times. This rearrangement joins TRBV28 to TRBJ1-5; TRBD1 is a possible D gene (6 bases). CDR1 is MDHEN and CDR2 is SYDVKM in the germline V gene. The CDR3 consists of 19 residues. V lost 1 base to trimming and J lost 7 bases, with 26 bases between them. CDR3: CASSLLVLKHREAGQPQHF. In DNA, the CDR3 is TGTGCCAGCAGTTTATTGGTGTTGAAACACAGGGAAGCAGGGCAGCCCCAGCATTTT.

This clone was seen only a few times. This rearrangement joins TRBV5-1 to TRBJ2-7; TRBD2 might be the D (6 bases). CDR1 and CDR2 from the germline V gene are SGHRS and YFSETQ. The CDR3 totals 14 residues. Between the trimmed V and J ends, which lost 4 bases and 3 bases, there was a span of 14 bases. DNA of the CDR3: TGCGCCAGCAGCCCTACGGGACTGAGCTACGAGCAGTACTTC. Translating it yields CASSPTGLSYEQYF. The variable domain in full, with the rest retrieved from reference TRBV5-1 and TRBJ2-7, is KAGVTQTPRYLIKTRGQQVTLSCSPISGHRSVSWYQQTPGQGLQFLFEYFSETQRNKGNFPGRFSGRQFSNSRSEMNVSTLELGDSALYLCASSPTGLSYEQYFGPGTRLTVT.

The V gene is TRBV5-1, the J gene TRBJ2-2; the match to TRBD1 covers 8 bases. The ends lost 7 bases at V and 3 bases at J; junction bases unmatched: 5. CDR1 is SGHRS, CDR2 YFSETQ, per germline. The CDR3 is 14 amino acids. This chain's CDR3 is CASRETGDTGELFF. CDR3 bases: TGCGCCAGCCGAGAGACAGGGGACACCGGGGAGCTGTTTTTT.

The CDR3 DNA reads as TGTGCCAGCAGCCCCTTGAGCGGGGGGCACACCGGGGAGCTGTTTTTT. It specifies CASSPLSGGHTGELFF. The V gene is TRBV5-4, the J gene TRBJ2-2; 9 bases align to TRBD2. This CDR3 comprises 16 residues. J lost 3 bases, V lost 4 bases, and 7 bases had no gene match. Germline V gene sequence: CDR1 SGHNT, CDR2 YYREEE (reference sequence).

The chain has TRBV5-1 and TRBJ1-1, with TRBD1 identical over 7 bases. Germline lookup yields CDR1 SGHRS and CDR2 YFSETQ. The CDR3 consists of 12 residues. V lost 8 bases to trimming and J lost 8 bases; unmatched junction nucleotides: 9. CDR3 sequence reads: CASRYETGEAFF. The CDR3 DNA follows: TGCGCCAGTCGATACGAGACAGGGGAAGCTTTCTTT.

V and J are TRBV15 and TRBJ1-2; 9 bases align to TRBD1. CDR3 size: 13 residues. V lost 5 bases, J lost 4 bases, and 2 bases stayed unmatched. Germline CDR1 and CDR2: LNHNV and YYDKDF (reference sequence). This CDR3 reads CATSPDRGYGYTF. The DNA of the CDR3 is TGTGCCACCAGCCCGGACAGGGGCTATGGCTACACCTTC.

V gene TRBV10-2 combines with J gene TRBJ1-1; the D is unclear. Germline CDR1 and CDR2: WSHSY and SAAADI. Trimming removed 7 bases at V and 0 bases at J, with 15 bases between. The CDR3 is 15 amino acids. Written as DNA, the CDR3 is TGCGCCAGCATCGATGGAGATACCATGAACACTGAAGCTTTCTTT. Protein sequence: CASIDGDTMNTEAFF.

The rearrangement joins TRBV14 to TRBJ1-5; D is possibly TRBD1 (5 bases). The CDR3 spans 17 residues. The germline gives CDR1 SGHDN, CDR2 FVKESK. V was cut by 3 bases and J by 2 bases, with 17 bases left in between. The CDR3 nucleotides read TGTGCCAGCAGCCAGAAGGATCCAGGGATTGGCAATCAGCCCCAGCATTTT. As protein: CASSQKDPGIGNQPQHF.

The chain links TRBV6-5 to TRBJ2-7; D perhaps matches TRBD1 (5 bases). CDR3 length: 15 amino acids. The germline V gene has CDR1 MNHEY and CDR2 SVGAGI. Trimming shortened V by 0 bases and J by 0 bases, and 9 bases separated the two germline ends. CDR3 sequence (DNA): TGTGCCAGCAGTTACTCGATTAGGGGCTCCTACGAGCAGTACTTC. Amino acid sequence: CASSYSIRGSYEQYF.

The chain employs TRBV5-8 and TRBJ2-2; D uncertain. Looked up from germline, CDR1 is SGHTS and CDR2 is YDEGEE. The ends were cut back, 2 bases at V and 4 bases at J, with 6 bases in the middle. This CDR3 has 13 amino acids. Here the CDR3 DNA reads TGTGCCAGCAGCTTACACCGCACCGGGGAGCTGTTTTTT. Translated: CASSLHRTGELFF. Full variable domain (missing parts from reference TRBV5-8 and TRBJ2-2): EAGVTQSPTHLIKTRGQQATLRCSPISGHTSVYWYQQALGLGLQFLLWYDEGEERNRGNFPPRFSGRQFPNYSSELNVNALELEDSALYLCASSLHRTGELFFGEGSRLTVL.

The chain combines TRBV7-3 with TRBJ1-1, with D tentatively TRBD1 (6 bases). Germline values: CDR1 SGHTA, CDR2 FQGTGA. V lost 2 bases, J lost 3 bases, and 10 bases lay in between. There are 14 residues in the CDR3. CDR3 amino acids: CASSLGGADTEAFF. The CDR3 DNA follows: TGTGCCAGCAGCTTAGGGGGCGCGGACACTGAAGCTTTCTTT.

V usage is TRBV10-3 and J usage is TRBJ1-1; D is ambiguous. The CDR3 totals 14 residues. Germline assignment: CDR1 ENHRY and CDR2 SYGVKD. V was clipped by 0 bases and J by 3 bases, with 8 bases between them. In nucleotides, the CDR3 is TGTGCCATCAGTGAGTCGGGCGGGGACACTGAAGCTTTCTTT. Translating it yields CAISESGGDTEAFF.

V is TRBV5-1 and J is TRBJ2-5; 10 positions agree with TRBD2. CDR3 size: 15 residues. The germline CDR1 and CDR2 sequences are SGHRS and YFSETQ. Losses at the gene ends were 4 bases for V and 5 bases for J; bases not matched to a gene: 8. For the CDR3, the DNA is TGCGCCAGCAGCACCTTAGCGGGGGGAACGGAGACCCAGTACTTC. Translation gives CASSTLAGGTETQYF. Together with reference TRBV5-1 and TRBJ2-5, the CDR3 gives the full variable domain: KAGVTQTPRYLIKTRGQQVTLSCSPISGHRSVSWYQQTPGQGLQFLFEYFSETQRNKGNFPGRFSGRQFSNSRSEMNVSTLELGDSALYLCASSTLAGGTETQYFGPGTRLLVL.

The rearrangement links TRBV6-1 to TRBJ2-7; 11 bases map to TRBD1. Germline CDR1 is MNHNS and CDR2 is SASEGT. V was pared by 7 bases and J by 4 bases, with 6 bases of the junction left unmatched. CDR3 length: 14 residues. The CDR3 region is CASTSDRGLYEQYF. CDR3 sequence (DNA): TGTGCCAGCACCTCGGACAGGGGGCTTTACGAGCAGTACTTC.

The chain couples TRBV7-3 to TRBJ1-1; a possible D gene is TRBD1 (5 bases). Germline lookup yields CDR1 SGHTA and CDR2 FQGTGA. The CDR3 sequence is 13 residues long. Trimming left V 5 bases short and J 6 bases short, with 13 bases between. CDR3 region: CASSPGGVAEAFF. The CDR3 DNA sequence: TGTGCCAGCAGCCCGGGGGGAGTCGCTGAAGCTTTCTTT.

The chain links TRBV5-1 to TRBJ2-1; the match to TRBD2 covers 10 bases. Germline lookup yields CDR1 SGHRS and CDR2 YFSETQ. The CDR3 is made up of 20 amino acids. Losses at the gene ends were 3 bases for V and 0 bases for J; bases not matched to a gene: 15. CDR3 DNA: TGCGCCAGCAGCTGGGGGTGGGGGTCGACTAGCGGGCTCTCCTACAATGAGCAGTTCTTC. It translates to CASSWGWGSTSGLSYNEQFF.

The J gene is TRBJ2-7, the V gene TRBV19; possible D gene TRBD1, 6 bases. V dropped 4 bases and J dropped 3 bases, with 16 bases sitting between them. CDR1 is LNHDA, CDR2 SQIVND, per germline (reference sequence). The CDR3 runs 15 residues. This CDR3 is CASSTSPRTDYEQYF. In DNA form, the CDR3 reads TGTGCCAGTAGTACTAGCCCACGGACAGACTACGAGCAGTACTTC.

This rearrangement joins TRBV6-5 to TRBJ2-6, with D possibly matching TRBD2 (6 bases). Trimming took 2 bases from V and 0 from J, leaving 8 bases between them. Germline assignment: CDR1 MNHEY and CDR2 SVGAGI. This CDR3 has 16 amino acids. The CDR3 DNA reads TGTGCCAGCAGTTACGGGCGGGGCTCTGGGGCCAACGTCCTGACTTTC. It translates to CASSYGRGSGANVLTF.

This chain connects TRBV11-2 to TRBJ1-1; D is possibly TRBD1 (5 bases). This CDR3 has 14 residues. V shed 4 bases and J shed 5 bases, with 14 bases lying between them. Germline V CDR1 and CDR2: SGHAT, FQNNGV. The DNA of the CDR3 is TGTGCCAGCAGCTCTCAGCAGGGTCGGACTGAAGCTTTCTTT. It codes for CASSSQQGRTEAFF.

The chain employs TRBV5-1 and TRBJ2-7; D possibly corresponds to TRBD2 (5 bases). V lost 2 bases and J lost 3, with 9 bases in between. CDR3 length equals 13 residues. Germline assignment: CDR1 SGHRS and CDR2 YFSETQ. The chain's CDR3 is CASSLDGNYEQYF. The CDR3 coding sequence is TGCGCCAGCAGCTTAGACGGGAACTACGAGCAGTACTTC.

The chain joins TRBV25-1 to TRBJ1-1, with 7 bases lining up with TRBD1. V dropped 6 bases and J dropped 5; count of bases not matched to a gene: 6. Germline V gives CDR1 MGHDK, CDR2 SYGVNS. This CDR3 is 13 amino acids long. The CDR3 region is CASRLQGSTEAFF. CDR3 DNA: TGTGCCAGCAGATTACAGGGGAGTACTGAAGCTTTCTTT.

V and J are TRBV5-5 and TRBJ2-3; 9 bases match TRBD1. V lost 0 bases to trimming and J lost 1 base; unmatched junction nucleotides: 3. The CDR3 runs 16 residues. Per germline, CDR1 SGHKS and CDR2 YYEKEE (reference sequence). CDR3 amino acids: CASSLGTGAGTDTQYF. The CDR3 DNA reads as TGTGCCAGCAGCTTGGGGACAGGGGCGGGCACAGATACGCAGTATTTT.

The chain has TRBV10-2 and TRBJ2-2; weak D call: TRBD1 (5 bases). This CDR3 is built from 13 residues. Looked up from germline, CDR1 is WSHSY and CDR2 is SAAADI. Trimming cost V 5 bases and J 5 bases, with 9 bases left between them. The CDR3, as DNA: TGCGCCAGCAGTAGACAGCTTACCGGGGAGCTGTTTTTT. It specifies CASSRQLTGELFF.